The 18 T cell receptor beta chains listed next were all sequenced from one sample in a study of vaccination effects on CD4 cells after COVID-19. Data came from immunoSEQ multiplex PCR; TCRdb stores just in-frame clones and leaves some out. The sample shows about 63,000 clones, about 80% of them seen only once. Antigen-specific CD4+ T cells were expanded with viral peptide pools in the ViraFEST assay before sequencing. Isolating CD4+ T cells followed more than eight days of culture. Neither prior SARS-CoV-2 infection nor positive nucleocapsid antibodies were present in the vaccine recipients. For these TCRs, the target antigens are not known. The source material was CD4+ T cells from PBMCs cultured with HCoV-OC43 spike peptides, sampled before COVID-19 vaccination. Regarding subset: HCoV-OC43 spike overlapping peptide pool stimulation. These receptors were taken from a human donor who received a COVID-19 vaccine.

In DNA form, the CDR3 reads TGTGCCACCAGTGATCCCCAGACAGGGGAAATCTATGGCTACACCTTC. Translated, it gives CATSDPQTGEIYGYTF. The chain combines TRBV24-1 with TRBJ1-2, with TRBD1 identical over 8 bases. Trimming took 3 bases from V and 4 from J; bases not matched to a gene: 9. The CDR3 contains 16 residues. Germline-derived CDR1 and CDR2 are KGHDR and SFDVKD.

This chain joins TRBV4-1 and TRBJ1-3, with D unresolved. CDR1 is MGHRA, CDR2 YSYEKL, per germline. There are 14 residues in the CDR3. V was trimmed by 1 base and J by 5 bases, leaving 9 bases between them. This CDR3 reads CASSQVPGRNTIYF. The CDR3 DNA is TGCGCCAGCAGCCAAGTACCGGGGAGAAACACCATATATTTT.

In nucleotides, the CDR3 is TGCGCCAGCAGCTTGGTGCCCCGGGGGCTGGGTGAAAAACTGTTTTTT. It is translated as CASSLVPRGLGEKLFF. The gene calls are TRBV5-1 and TRBJ1-4; D is perhaps TRBD1 (6 bases). From germline, CDR1 is SGHRS and CDR2 YFSETQ. V was cut by 0 bases and J by 7 bases, with 16 bases left in between. CDR3 size: 16 residues. The complete variable domain, with remaining parts taken from reference TRBV5-1 and TRBJ1-4, reads KAGVTQTPRYLIKTRGQQVTLSCSPISGHRSVSWYQQTPGQGLQFLFEYFSETQRNKGNFPGRFSGRQFSNSRSEMNVSTLELGDSALYLCASSLVPRGLGEKLFFGSGTQLSVL.

The rearrangement joins TRBV3-1 (or the pseudogene TRBV3-2) to TRBJ1-4, with D perhaps TRBD1 (6 bases). Germline V gives CDR1 LGHDT, CDR2 YNNKEL (reference sequence). The CDR3 is made up of 16 amino acids. V gave up 4 bases and J gave up 5 bases, with 17 bases separating them. The CDR3 coding sequence is TGTGCCAGCAGCCCCCCGGGGGGGCTGAGAAATGAAAAACTGTTTTTT. Encoded protein: CASSPPGGLRNEKLFF.

J is TRBJ1-6 and V is TRBV6-5; tentative D call: TRBD1 (6 bases). The CDR3 totals 14 residues. The germline V gene encodes CDR1 MNHEY and CDR2 SVGAGI. V lost 8 bases and J 4 bases, leaving 12 bases between the germline ends. CDR3 in DNA: TGTGCCAGCTCTCAGGGGCCGTATAATTCACCCCTCCACTTT. This codes for CASSQGPYNSPLHF.

V is TRBV28 and J is TRBJ2-7; TRBD1 aligns across 7 bases. The CDR3 has 14 amino acids. V shed 6 bases, J shed 1 base, and the junction held 6 bases outside the gene matches. Germline CDR1 MDHEN, CDR2 SYDVKM. The CDR3 is CASSTGTASYEQYV. The CDR3 DNA sequence: TGTGCCAGCAGCACCGGGACAGCGTCCTACGAGCAGTACGTC.

The chain carries TRBV11-2 and TRBJ1-1; no clear D. There are 15 residues in the CDR3. Germline V lookup: CDR1 SGHAT, CDR2 FQNNGV. Trimming took 5 bases from V and 0 from J, leaving 13 bases between them. CDR3 DNA: TGTGCCAGCAGCCCCCGTCGGTTACTGAACACTGAAGCTTTCTTT. Protein sequence: CASSPRRLLNTEAFF.

This chain uses TRBV15 with TRBJ1-6; D might be TRBD1 (5 bases). V lost 0 bases, J lost 10 bases, and 10 bases lay in between. The CDR3 covers 14 residues. CDR1 is LNHNV and CDR2 is YYDKDF in the germline V gene (reference sequence). The chain's CDR3 is CATSRDPRGSPLHF. The CDR3 bases are TGTGCCACCAGCAGAGATCCCCGGGGCTCACCCCTCCACTTT.

V and J are TRBV6-5 and TRBJ2-7; 7 bases are a match to TRBD1. The CDR3 has 13 residues. V trimming: 6 bases; J trimming: 3 bases; junction bases outside the gene matches: 5. From germline, CDR1 is MNHEY and CDR2 SVGAGI. CDR3 residues: CASRVTGFYEQYV. The CDR3 bases are TGTGCCAGCAGGGTGACAGGGTTCTACGAGCAGTACGTC.

The chain links TRBV20-1 to TRBJ2-2, with D hard to call. Germline loops: CDR1 DFQATT, CDR2 SNEGSKA (reference sequence). This CDR3 is 11 amino acids long. V was trimmed by 3 bases and J by 1 base, leaving 0 bases between them. The CDR3 DNA sequence: TGCAGTGCTAGGAACACCGGGGAGCTGTTTTTT. Its protein product is CSARNTGELFF.

This rearrangement joins TRBV5-4 to TRBJ1-2; D is possibly TRBD1 (5 bases). Germline V gene sequence: CDR1 SGHNT, CDR2 YYREEE (reference sequence). Trimming stripped 2 bases from V and 4 bases from J, with 9 bases between. This CDR3 spans 13 amino acids. CDR3 residues: CASSLKGVYGYTF. Here the CDR3 DNA reads TGTGCCAGCAGCTTAAAAGGGGTCTATGGCTACACCTTC. The complete variable domain, with remaining parts taken from reference TRBV5-4 and TRBJ1-2, reads ETGVTQSPTHLIKTRGQQVTLRCSSQSGHNTVSWYQQALGQGPQFIFQYYREEENGRGNFPPRFSGLQFPNYSSELNVNALELDDSALYLCASSLKGVYGYTFGSGTRLTVV.

Only one count was recorded for this clone. J is TRBJ2-7 and V is TRBV10-2; TRBD1 is a possible D gene (6 bases). The CDR3 runs to 13 residues. Germline CDR1 and CDR2: WSHSY and SAAADI. V lost 2 bases, J lost 6 bases, and 11 bases lay in between. The DNA of the CDR3 is TGCGCCAGCAGTGAGAGGGGCAGGGGCGAGCAGTACGTC. This encodes CASSERGRGEQYV.

V is TRBV18 and J is TRBJ1-1, with TRBD1 matching over 8 bases. CDR3 length equals 14 residues. Germline-derived CDR1 and CDR2 are KGHSH and LQKENI. With 2 bases clipped from V and 5 bases from J, the junction kept 4 bases outside the gene matches. The CDR3 DNA sequence: TGTGCCAGCTCACCAAGGACAGGGACGACTGAAGCTTTCTTT. Amino acids: CASSPRTGTTEAFF.

A single count supports this clone. The CDR3 reads CASSSQTGYGYTF. The CDR3 DNA reads as TGTGCCAGCAGTTCCCAGACAGGGTATGGCTACACCTTC. This chain links TRBV12-3 or TRBV12-4 with TRBJ1-2, with 7 bases aligning to TRBD1. The junction had 4 bases not matched to a gene; V was cut back by 4 bases and J by 5 bases. The CDR3 length is 13 residues.

There are a few counts of this clone. The rearrangement links TRBV7-9 to TRBJ1-6; TRBD1 aligns across 10 bases. Germline CDR1 SEHNR, CDR2 FQNEAQ (reference sequence). The CDR3 contains 15 residues. With V trimmed by 3 bases and J by 9 bases, 5 bases remained unmatched. CDR3 loop: CASSLGQGLGSPLHF. The CDR3 bases are TGTGCCAGCAGCTTGGGACAGGGGCTAGGTTCACCCCTCCACTTT.

The chain employs TRBV30 and TRBJ1-3; TRBD1 matches at 8 bases. V lost 2 bases, J lost 3 bases, and 15 bases stayed unmatched. Germline V gene data show CDR1 as GTSNPN and CDR2 as SVGIG (reference sequence). The CDR3 sequence is 18 residues long. As DNA, the CDR3 is TGTGCCTGGAGTCTCCATTCAGGGGGCCCGAGTTTTGGAAACACCATATATTTT. This translates into CAWSLHSGGPSFGNTIYF.

The V call is TRBV9, the J call TRBJ1-1; maybe TRBD1 (6 bases). The CDR3 totals 14 residues. Germline loops: CDR1 SGDLS, CDR2 YYNGEE. The germline V and J ends were trimmed by 4 bases and 5 bases, with 15 bases remaining between them. The CDR3 region is CASSPRRGSTEAFF. The CDR3 DNA reads as TGTGCCAGCAGCCCTCGTAGGGGGTCGACTGAAGCTTTCTTT.

This chain uses TRBV7-2 with TRBJ2-7, with TRBD1 matching over 9 bases. This CDR3 contains 15 residues. V shed 0 bases and J 6 bases; nucleotides not matched to a gene: 6. CDR1 is SGHTA, CDR2 FQGNSA, per germline. CDR3 DNA: TGTGCCAGCAGCTTAGCGGGACAGGGATTGAGCGAGCAGTACGTC. It is translated as CASSLAGQGLSEQYV.